This T cell receptor (beta chain) appears in the sequencing data of a study of siplizumab effects on memory and regulatory T cells. Overall study context: Siplizumab-treated (approximately 0.92 ug/mL) and drug-free mixed lymphocyte reactions were paired.

Cells from the mixed lymphocyte reaction were cocultured for six to seven days at 37°C. A remark on this clone: The antigen remains unidentified.

Using immunoSEQ multiplex PCR, the repertoire was profiled, and TCRdb retains in-frame clones only, with some absent. The sample lists 12,000 or so clones, around 43% occurring once. Study outcomes and limitations: Proliferating siplizumab-culture Treg suppressive function went unconfirmed. There appeared to be greater diversity in naive T cells than in memory cells, and naive T cells seemed major contributors to the alloresponse.

The sample comprised CFSE-low (dividing) CD8+ T cells sorted from an allogeneic mixed lymphocyte reaction. The TCR sequence derives from a human donor in good health; the cells came from an allogeneic mixed lymphocyte reaction. Some clones in this sample may be carry-over from other donors' samples.

DNA of the CDR3: TGCGCCAGCAGCTTGGGGGACAGATGGTCCGGGGAGCTGTTTTTT. Its translation: CASSLGDRWSGELFF. This chain connects TRBV5-1 to TRBJ2-2, with 7 bases aligning to TRBD1. Germline V gene lookup returns CDR1 SGHRS and CDR2 YFSETQ. With 0 bases clipped from V and 6 bases from J, the junction kept 5 bases outside the gene matches. The CDR3 covers 15 residues. Using reference TRBV5-1 and TRBJ2-2 for the parts outside the CDR3, the full variable domain is KAGVTQTPRYLIKTRGQQVTLSCSPISGHRSVSWYQQTPGQGLQFLFEYFSETQRNKGNFPGRFSGRQFSNSRSEMNVSTLELGDSALYLCASSLGDRWSGELFFGEGSRLTVL.